A single sample is the source of the 23 T cell receptor beta chains below, sequenced in a study of blood T cell repertoires in COVID-19. TCRdb's copy holds only in-frame clones and misses some; the assay was immunoSEQ multiplex PCR. Among approximately 300,000 clones listed, 90% were seen once. Sequenced material: PBMCs or T cells enriched from blood (not recorded which). Receptors originate from a young woman with acute COVID-19.

The table lists this clone with a count of one. The J gene is TRBJ2-5, the V gene TRBV5-4, with TRBD2 as a possible D gene (5 bases). V was trimmed by 4 bases and J by 0 bases, leaving 7 bases between them. The CDR3 loop spans 13 amino acids. Germline V gives CDR1 SGHNT, CDR2 YYREEE (reference sequence). The CDR3 spells CASSPDYQETQYF. The CDR3 coding sequence is TGTGCCAGCAGCCCGGACTACCAAGAGACCCAGTACTTC.

The chain carries TRBV5-5 and TRBJ1-5; D is undetermined. V shed 0 bases and J shed 0 bases, with 10 bases lying between them. The length of the CDR3 is 16 residues. Germline CDR1 and CDR2: SGHKS and YYEKEE (reference sequence). The CDR3 DNA follows: TGTGCCAGCAGCTTGGCGTCGGTCTATAGCAATCAGCCCCAGCATTTT. This gives the protein CASSLASVYSNQPQHF.

The V call is TRBV28, the J call TRBJ1-1; D unclear. V lost 6 bases to trimming and J lost 0 bases, with 14 bases between them. The CDR3 is 15 residues long. The germline gives CDR1 MDHEN, CDR2 SYDVKM. CDR3 amino acids: CASRTPTTLNTEAFF. CDR3 sequence (DNA): TGTGCCAGCAGGACACCGACAACCTTGAACACTGAAGCTTTCTTT.

V is TRBV30 and J is TRBJ1-2; 10 positions agree with TRBD1. The CDR3 length is 15 residues. Germline CDR1 and CDR2: GTSNPN and SVGIG (reference sequence). J was trimmed by 4 bases and V by 4 bases; bases with no gene match: 9. The CDR3 loop reads CAWTGGQGGFYGYTF. CDR3 nucleotide sequence: TGTGCCTGGACCGGAGGACAGGGGGGTTTCTATGGCTACACCTTC.

This clone was detected once. The chain's CDR3 is CSASRQGVSPLHF. The CDR3 coding sequence is TGCAGTGCTAGTCGACAGGGGGTTTCACCCCTCCACTTT. The chain links TRBV20-1 to TRBJ1-6, with TRBD1 matching over 9 bases. V dropped 3 bases and J dropped 9; count of bases not matched to a gene: 3. CDR1 is DFQATT, CDR2 SNEGSKA, per germline (reference sequence). The CDR3 covers 13 residues.

The rearrangement links TRBV28 to TRBJ2-4; 7 bases match TRBD2. The CDR3 has 16 residues. Germline CDR1 is MDHEN and CDR2 is SYDVKM. Trimming at V came to 8 bases and at J to 3 bases, leaving 13 bases not matched to a gene. CDR3 coding DNA: TGTGCCAGCTCCACCTGGGGAGGGTTTGACAAAAACATTCAGTACTTC. Protein product: CASSTWGGFDKNIQYF.

The V gene is TRBV28, the J gene TRBJ1-2; no clear D. Germline V gene lookup returns CDR1 MDHEN and CDR2 SYDVKM. V was shortened by 5 bases and J by 5 bases, with 18 bases between the two germline ends. The CDR3 consists of 15 residues. As DNA, the CDR3 is TGTGCCAGCAGTCTCGAGGGTGGCTCACTTTATGGCTACACCTTC. It yields the protein CASSLEGGSLYGYTF.

This sequence joins TRBV27 and TRBJ2-1; D is unclear. This CDR3 comprises 15 residues. Germline CDR1 reads MNHEY; CDR2 reads SMNVEV (reference sequence). Between the trimmed V and J ends, which lost 6 bases and 0 bases, there was a span of 12 bases. In DNA form, the CDR3 reads TGTGCCAGCAGAACCGACTGGAGCTCCTACAATGAGCAGTTCTTC. Residues: CASRTDWSSYNEQFF.

V is TRBV19 and J is TRBJ1-5; 9 nucleotides line up with TRBD1. Germline values: CDR1 LNHDA, CDR2 SQIVND (reference sequence). Unmatched junction bases numbered 8, after V lost 6 bases and J lost 5 bases. CDR3 length equals 15 residues. The CDR3 loop reads CASRAQGQGYQPQHF. The CDR3 coding sequence is TGTGCCAGTAGGGCCCAGGGACAGGGCTATCAGCCCCAGCATTTT.

The chain employs TRBV11-2 and TRBJ1-3, with 8 bases that match TRBD1. Germline trimming cut 5 bases from V and 1 base from J; bases unmatched to any gene: 7. CDR1 is SGHAT and CDR2 is FQNNGV in the germline V gene. CDR3 length: 16 residues. CDR3 region: CASSPQGAASGNTIYF. CDR3 nucleotide sequence: TGTGCCAGCAGCCCCCAGGGGGCAGCTTCTGGAAACACCATATATTTT.

CDR3 residues: CASSLPGQSNTGELFF. CDR3 nucleotides: TGTGCCAGCAGCTTGCCGGGACAGTCGAACACCGGGGAGCTGTTTTTT. This chain joins TRBV5-5 and TRBJ2-2, with 7 positions matching TRBD1. Germline trimming cut 1 base from V and 0 bases from J; bases unmatched to any gene: 3. Germline CDR1 SGHKS, CDR2 YYEKEE (reference sequence). The CDR3 is 16 amino acids.

The V and J genes are TRBV10-3 and TRBJ2-7; 8 nucleotides line up with TRBD1. The V segment lost 6 bases and the J segment 6 bases; nucleotides outside the gene matches: 7. Per germline, CDR1 ENHRY and CDR2 SYGVKD. This CDR3 is 13 amino acids long. CDR3 region: CAISDTGGSEQYF. Written as DNA, the CDR3 is TGTGCCATCAGCGACACAGGGGGAAGCGAGCAGTACTTC.

CDR3: CASSRELGETQYF. The CDR3 coding sequence is TGTGCCAGCAGTAGGGAGTTGGGGGAGACCCAGTACTTC. The chain uses TRBV6-4 and TRBJ2-5; D might be TRBD2 (5 bases). The germline V gene has CDR1 MRHNA and CDR2 SNTAGT. This CDR3 is built from 13 residues. With 5 bases removed from V and 5 bases from J, the gap between germline ends came to 12 bases.

This clone was observed once. V and J are TRBV27 and TRBJ2-7, with a possible D match to TRBD2 (5 bases). Germline assignment: CDR1 MNHEY and CDR2 SMNVEV (reference sequence). The CDR3 is 13 residues long. V was trimmed by 8 bases and J by 0 bases, leaving 11 bases between them. The CDR3 DNA follows: TGTGCCAGCTCTAAGCGGAACTCCTACGAGCAGTACTTC. Its translation: CASSKRNSYEQYF.

The chain employs TRBV12-5 and TRBJ1-3; D not certain. The CDR3 consists of 14 residues. V was trimmed by 6 bases and J by 2 bases, leaving 11 bases between them. Germline CDR1 is LGHNT and CDR2 is FRNRAP. This CDR3 is CASGQQPAGNTIYF. In DNA, the CDR3 is TGTGCTAGTGGCCAACAGCCAGCTGGAAACACCATATATTTT.

V is TRBV6-5 and J is TRBJ1-1; a weak D match, TRBD1 (5 bases). The germline gives CDR1 MNHEY, CDR2 SVGAGI. The length of the CDR3 is 15 residues. Trimming left V 8 bases short and J 0 bases short, with 16 bases between. The CDR3 region is CASGIGGSMNTEAFF. DNA for the CDR3: TGTGCCAGCGGAATTGGGGGGTCCATGAACACTGAAGCTTTCTTT.

This chain joins TRBV6-5 and TRBJ1-1; TRBD1 matches at 7 bases. V lost 10 bases and J lost 1; bases outside the gene matches: 6. The CDR3 has 13 residues. Germline CDR1 reads MNHEY; CDR2 reads SVGAGI. The CDR3 loop is CATGGIENTEAFF. The DNA of the CDR3 is TGTGCCACAGGGGGTATCGAGAACACTGAAGCTTTCTTT.

V is TRBV11-2 and J is TRBJ2-7; 8 positions agree with TRBD1. The CDR3 has 14 amino acids. Per germline, CDR1 SGHAT and CDR2 FQNNGV. Trimming removed 2 bases from V and 3 bases from J; junction bases left unmatched: 3. The CDR3 here is CASSLQGASYEQYF. DNA for the CDR3: TGTGCCAGCAGCTTACAGGGGGCTAGCTACGAGCAGTACTTC.

The rearrangement uses TRBV19 and TRBJ1-6; 12 bases align to TRBD1. CDR1 is LNHDA, CDR2 SQIVND, per germline (reference sequence). J was trimmed by 9 bases and V by 7 bases; bases with no gene match: 10. The CDR3 spans 16 residues. CDR3 amino acids: CASTETGTGGGSPLHF. CDR3 DNA: TGTGCCAGTACCGAAACCGGGACAGGGGGCGGTTCACCCCTCCACTTT.

The genes are TRBV28 and TRBJ1-1; D is perhaps TRBD1 (6 bases). Germline V CDR1 and CDR2: MDHEN, SYDVKM. Trimming cost V 3 bases and J 5 bases, with 19 bases left between them. The CDR3 runs to 16 residues. CDR3 amino acids: CASSLYQQGSGTEAFF. DNA for the CDR3: TGTGCCAGCAGTTTGTACCAACAGGGTTCGGGGACTGAAGCTTTCTTT.

V is TRBV6-1 and J is TRBJ1-4; a possible D gene is TRBD1 (5 bases). CDR1 and CDR2 from the germline V gene are MNHNS and SASEGT. CDR3 length: 15 residues. V was cut by 3 bases and J by 0 bases, with 8 bases left in between. CDR3 residues: CASSDRDATNEKLFF. The CDR3 DNA reads TGTGCCAGCAGTGACAGGGATGCAACTAATGAAAAACTGTTTTTT.

CDR3 region: CATSVDRALNTEAFF. CDR3 nucleotides: TGTGCCACCAGCGTAGACAGGGCGTTGAACACTGAAGCTTTCTTT. V and J are TRBV15 and TRBJ1-1; 7 bases map to TRBD1. The CDR3 runs to 15 residues. After removal of 5 bases from V and 0 bases from J, the junction contained 6 bases not matched to a gene. Germline CDR1 reads LNHNV; CDR2 reads YYDKDF (reference sequence).

This chain joins TRBV4-2 and TRBJ2-5; 7 bases fit TRBD2. The CDR3 covers 17 residues. The V segment lost 4 bases and the J segment 2 bases; nucleotides outside the gene matches: 13. The germline V gene encodes CDR1 LGHNA and CDR2 YNFKEQ. The CDR3 spells CASSPISSGPEQETQYF. The DNA for the CDR3 is TGTGCCAGCAGCCCTATCTCTAGCGGACCTGAGCAAGAGACCCAGTACTTC.